A selection of T cell receptor beta chains follows, all from one sample in a study of cytomegalovirus exposure and HLA in healthy donors. Produced via immunoSEQ multiplex PCR; TCRdb's table is partial and in-frame only. The data show 90,000 to 150,000 clones, with roughly 88% seen just once and about 6% held by the top ten. The sample comprised PBMCs. The source is a woman aged 18-29 years in good health and CMV-seropositive. Both conserved end residues are part of each CDR3. D genes are given only for firm matches. Not all rows give a size; the values are once, few, many and, for expanded clones, a class.

v_call: TRBV6-6; clone_size: once; d_call: TRBD1; j_call: TRBJ1-6; cdr3_aa: CASNPDRNYNSPLHF; cdr3_nt: TGTGCCAGCAACCCGGACAGGAACTATAATTCACCCCTCCACTTT
v_call: TRBV7-6; clone_size: .; d_call: .; j_call: TRBJ1-2; cdr3_aa: CASSLDQSFYGYTF; cdr3_nt: TGTGCCAGCAGCTTAGACCAGTCATTCTATGGCTACACCTTC
v_call: TRBV5-6; clone_size: .; d_call: .; j_call: TRBJ1-1; cdr3_aa: CASSLGDTEAFF; cdr3_nt: TGTGCCAGCAGCTTGGGAGACACTGAAGCTTTCTTT
v_call: TRBV15; clone_size: .; d_call: TRBD1; j_call: TRBJ2-3; cdr3_aa: CATSRGLTQGVLSTDTQYF; cdr3_nt: TGTGCCACCAGCAGAGGATTGACACAGGGGGTTCTTAGCACAGATACGCAGTATTTT
v_call: TRBV4-1; clone_size: .; d_call: .; j_call: TRBJ1-4; cdr3_aa: CASSPTETTTNEKLFF; cdr3_nt: TGCGCCAGCAGCCCCACAGAAACCACAACTAATGAAAAACTGTTTTTT
v_call: TRBV11-2; clone_size: .; d_call: TRBD2; j_call: TRBJ2-2; cdr3_aa: CASSLIYSGSRTGELFF; cdr3_nt: TGTGCCAGCAGCTTAATTTATAGCGGGAGTCGTACCGGGGAGCTGTTTTTT
v_call: TRBV2; clone_size: .; d_call: TRBD1; j_call: TRBJ1-4; cdr3_aa: CASSDRDRVVELFF; cdr3_nt: TGTGCCAGCAGTGACCGGGACAGGGTTGTGGAACTGTTTTTT
v_call: TRBV18; clone_size: .; d_call: .; j_call: TRBJ1-3; cdr3_aa: CASSPQVSSGNTIYF; cdr3_nt: TGTGCCAGCTCACCGCAGGTATCGTCCGGAAACACCATATATTTT
v_call: TRBV4-2; clone_size: .; d_call: TRBD2; j_call: TRBJ2-1; cdr3_aa: CASSLGLADEQFF; cdr3_nt: TGTGCCAGCAGCCTCGGACTAGCGGATGAGCAGTTCTTC
v_call: TRBV7-9; clone_size: .; d_call: TRBD2; j_call: TRBJ2-3; cdr3_aa: CASSRAGGSDTQYF; cdr3_nt: TGTGCCAGCAGCCGAGCGGGGGGTTCAGATACGCAGTATTTT
v_call: TRBV6-1; clone_size: .; d_call: .; j_call: TRBJ2-3; cdr3_aa: CASSEAGAVDFQDTQYF; cdr3_nt: TGTGCCAGCAGTGAGGCGGGGGCGGTGGACTTCCAGGATACGCAGTATTTT
v_call: TRBV4-1; clone_size: .; d_call: .; j_call: TRBJ2-7; cdr3_aa: CASSPLEHEQYF; cdr3_nt: TGCGCCAGCAGCCCCCTTGAGCACGAGCAGTACTTC
v_call: TRBV30; clone_size: .; d_call: TRBD1; j_call: TRBJ1-1; cdr3_aa: CAWAQGLRGTEAFF; cdr3_nt: TGTGCCTGGGCACAGGGGTTGAGGGGCACTGAAGCTTTCTTT
v_call: TRBV13; clone_size: few; d_call: .; j_call: TRBJ2-5; cdr3_aa: CASSSPGETQYF; cdr3_nt: TGTGCCAGCAGCTCCCCGGGGGAGACCCAGTACTTC
v_call: TRBV29-1; clone_size: .; d_call: TRBD2; j_call: TRBJ2-7; cdr3_aa: CSVKAGGQTYEQYF; cdr3_nt: TGCAGCGTTAAAGCGGGAGGACAGACCTACGAGCAATACTTC
v_call: TRBV5-1; clone_size: .; d_call: TRBD1; j_call: TRBJ2-7; cdr3_aa: CASRPDRGGSYEQYF; cdr3_nt: TGCGCCAGCAGACCTGACAGGGGGGGCTCCTACGAGCAGTACTTC
v_call: TRBV7-9; clone_size: .; d_call: TRBD2; j_call: TRBJ2-4; cdr3_aa: CASAAGEVAKNIQYF; cdr3_nt: TGTGCCAGCGCCGCGGGGGAGGTAGCCAAAAACATTCAGTACTTC
v_call: TRBV11-2; clone_size: .; d_call: TRBD2; j_call: TRBJ2-5; cdr3_aa: CASSLRLAVEGETQYF; cdr3_nt: TGTGCCAGCAGCCTCCGACTAGCGGTGGAGGGAGAGACCCAGTACTTC
v_call: TRBV5-1; clone_size: .; d_call: .; j_call: TRBJ2-2; cdr3_aa: CASTWGGDPGELFF; cdr3_nt: TGCGCCAGCACCTGGGGGGGCGATCCCGGGGAGCTGTTTTTT
v_call: TRBV6-1; clone_size: .; d_call: TRBD2; j_call: TRBJ2-7; cdr3_aa: CASRREYYEQYF; cdr3_nt: TGTGCCAGCAGGCGGGAGTACTACGAGCAGTACTTC
v_call: TRBV4-1; clone_size: .; d_call: .; j_call: TRBJ1-1; cdr3_aa: CASSQDGHTTEAFF; cdr3_nt: TGCGCCAGCAGCCAAGATGGGCATACCACTGAAGCTTTCTTT
v_call: TRBV10-3; clone_size: few; d_call: TRBD1; j_call: TRBJ1-2; cdr3_aa: CAISDRDRGYGYTF; cdr3_nt: TGTGCCATCAGTGATCGGGACAGGGGTTATGGCTACACCTTC
v_call: TRBV5-1; clone_size: .; d_call: TRBD2; j_call: TRBJ2-5; cdr3_aa: CASSPGTSGGYRETQYF; cdr3_nt: TGCGCCAGCAGCCCCGGGACTAGCGGGGGGTACCGGGAGACCCAGTACTTC
v_call: TRBV5-4; clone_size: .; d_call: TRBD1; j_call: TRBJ1-2; cdr3_aa: CASRFKTGLGGYTF; cdr3_nt: TGTGCCAGCAGGTTCAAGACAGGGTTGGGGGGCTACACCTTC
v_call: TRBV2; clone_size: .; d_call: TRBD2; j_call: TRBJ2-3; cdr3_aa: CASSPGTSGGDTQYF; cdr3_nt: TGTGCCAGCAGTCCCGGGACTAGCGGGGGAGATACGCAGTATTTT
v_call: TRBV2; clone_size: .; d_call: .; j_call: TRBJ2-5; cdr3_aa: CASSDGPGPETQYF; cdr3_nt: TGTGCCAGCAGCGACGGTCCAGGGCCAGAGACCCAGTACTTC
v_call: TRBV14; clone_size: .; d_call: TRBD2; j_call: TRBJ2-7; cdr3_aa: CASSQATSDAYEQYF; cdr3_nt: TGTGCCAGCAGCCAAGCAACTAGCGATGCCTACGAGCAGTACTTC
v_call: TRBV9; clone_size: .; d_call: .; j_call: TRBJ2-3; cdr3_aa: CASSVAGEVDTQYF; cdr3_nt: TGTGCCAGCAGCGTAGCGGGGGAAGTGGATACGCAGTATTTT
v_call: TRBV29-1; clone_size: .; d_call: .; j_call: TRBJ2-5; cdr3_aa: CSVGRGGIQETQYF; cdr3_nt: TGCAGCGTCGGACGGGGCGGGATCCAAGAGACCCAGTACTTC
v_call: TRBV12-5; clone_size: .; d_call: TRBD1; j_call: TRBJ2-6; cdr3_aa: CASGPGQGSGANVLTF; cdr3_nt: TGTGCTAGTGGCCCTGGACAGGGCTCTGGGGCCAACGTCCTGACTTTC
v_call: TRBV5-1; clone_size: .; d_call: .; j_call: TRBJ2-2; cdr3_aa: CASSFQGLSNTGELFF; cdr3_nt: TGCGCCAGCAGCTTCCAGGGATTATCTAACACCGGGGAGCTGTTTTTT
v_call: TRBV11-1; clone_size: .; d_call: TRBD1; j_call: TRBJ2-7; cdr3_aa: CASSGPGTGDYEQYF; cdr3_nt: TGTGCCAGCAGCGGACCCGGGACAGGGGATTACGAGCAGTACTTC
v_call: TRBV6-5; clone_size: .; d_call: .; j_call: TRBJ1-1; cdr3_aa: CASTSHTEAFF; cdr3_nt: TGTGCCAGCACCTCACATACTGAAGCTTTCTTT
v_call: TRBV6-1; clone_size: .; d_call: .; j_call: TRBJ1-4; cdr3_aa: CASSEARGLSNEKLFF; cdr3_nt: TGTGCCAGCAGTGAAGCTCGGGGGTTGAGTAATGAAAAACTGTTTTTT
v_call: TRBV5-6; clone_size: .; d_call: TRBD2; j_call: TRBJ2-1; cdr3_aa: CASYRLKREGPHNEQFF; cdr3_nt: TGTGCCAGCTACCGATTGAAGCGGGAGGGCCCTCATAATGAGCAGTTCTTC
v_call: TRBV11-2; clone_size: once; d_call: TRBD1; j_call: TRBJ2-3; cdr3_aa: CASSLDMDRGRIDTQYF; cdr3_nt: TGTGCCAGCAGCTTAGACATGGACAGGGGTCGGATAGATACGCAGTATTTT
v_call: TRBV28; clone_size: once; d_call: TRBD2; j_call: TRBJ2-7; cdr3_aa: CASSLRLADLYEQYF; cdr3_nt: TGTGCCAGCAGTTTGAGACTAGCGGACCTCTACGAGCAGTACTTC
v_call: TRBV7-3; clone_size: .; d_call: .; j_call: TRBJ2-2; cdr3_aa: CASTRGEADTGELFF; cdr3_nt: TGTGCCAGCACCCGCGGGGAGGCGGACACCGGGGAGCTGTTTTTT
v_call: TRBV19; clone_size: .; d_call: .; j_call: TRBJ1-5; cdr3_aa: CASSLQALNQPQHF; cdr3_nt: TGTGCCAGTAGTCTTCAGGCCCTCAATCAGCCCCAGCATTTT
v_call: TRBV4-1; clone_size: .; d_call: TRBD1; j_call: TRBJ2-2; cdr3_aa: CASSNRGQPNTGELFF; cdr3_nt: TGCGCCAGCAGCAACAGGGGACAGCCGAACACCGGGGAGCTGTTTTTT
v_call: TRBV7-2; clone_size: .; d_call: .; j_call: TRBJ2-1; cdr3_aa: CASSFPGEQFF; cdr3_nt: TGTGCCAGCAGCTTTCCGGGAGAGCAGTTCTTC
v_call: TRBV6-1; clone_size: .; d_call: TRBD2; j_call: TRBJ2-3; cdr3_aa: CASNRAGPADTQYF; cdr3_nt: TGTGCCAGCAACCGAGCGGGACCAGCGGATACGCAGTATTTT